Below are 2 T cell receptor beta chains sequenced from a single sample in a study of blood T cell repertoires in COVID-19. Using immunoSEQ multiplex PCR, the repertoire was profiled, and TCRdb retains in-frame clones only, with some absent. Here the sample spans about 370,000 clones, around 87% being singletons. The sequenced sample was peripheral blood. The receptors were gathered from a man aged 18 to 35 with active or convalescent COVID-19.

The V and J genes are TRBV14 and TRBJ2-7, with D hard to call. Germline assignment: CDR1 SGHDN and CDR2 FVKESK. The CDR3 length is 14 residues. V gave up 3 bases and J gave up 0 bases, with 9 bases separating them. CDR3 sequence (DNA): TGTGCCAGCAGCCAGCTGAAGAGCTCCTACGAGCAGTACTTC. Translated: CASSQLKSSYEQYF.

About this clone: The sample has other DNA sequences that encode this CDR3 too. The chain joins TRBV7-3 to TRBJ2-7, with 8 bases fitting TRBD1. J was trimmed by 3 bases and V by 5 bases; bases with no gene match: 3. The CDR3 spans 13 residues. The germline V gene encodes CDR1 SGHTA and CDR2 FQGTGA. CDR3 sequence (DNA): TGTGCCAGCAGCCCCGGACAGGGCTACGAGCAGTACTTC. The encoded protein is CASSPGQGYEQYF.